This entry describes one T cell receptor beta chain. Antigen: not known. This sample was included in a study of cytomegalovirus exposure and HLA in healthy donors. Study results and limitations: A later analysis linked a missense DCLRE1C variant to TCR beta V- and J-gene trimming. With high specificity and sensitivity, the classifier reportedly diagnosed cytomegalovirus status.

Trimming took off 1 base at V and 1 base at J, with 17 bases between the two ends. This CDR3 has 19 amino acids. CDR1 is SGHTA, CDR2 FQGNSA, per germline. Both 60 Vbeta primers and 13 Jbeta primers went into the PCR. This table comes from immunoSEQ multiplex PCR, and its TCRdb copy is limited to in-frame clones, with some not included. This sample yields under 200,000 clones, of which over 75% are seen a single time; around an eighth belongs to the top ten. The specimen sequenced was PBMCs. This receptor was obtained from a man aged 50 or older in good health and CMV-seropositive. The rearrangement links TRBV7-2 to TRBJ2-6; D may be TRBD2 (5 bases). CDR3 protein: CASSLDFRRRKSGANVLTF. The CDR3 DNA reads as TGTGCCAGCAGCTTAGACTTCAGGAGGCGCAAATCTGGGGCCAACGTCCTGACTTTC.